This TCR beta chain was captured in a study of cytomegalovirus exposure and HLA in healthy donors. CDR3 size: 15 residues. Germline CDR1 reads MNHEY; CDR2 reads SMNVEV (reference sequence). Trimming cost V 5 bases and J 1 base, with 14 bases left between them. Data came from immunoSEQ multiplex PCR; TCRdb stores just in-frame clones and leaves some out. The top ten hold over 2% of the sample, which has over 150,000 clones, about 86% seen once. The TCR was taken from a human donor in good health. J is TRBJ1-2 and V is TRBV27; D possibly corresponds to TRBD1 (6 bases). Sequencing used PBMCs. CDR3 DNA: TGTGCCAGCAGTCCAGCCAGGGGTGGTAACTATGGCTACACCTTC. Its protein is CASSPARGGNYGYTF.